A single sample is the source of the 15 T cell receptor beta chains below, sequenced in a study of tumor-infiltrating lymphocytes in primary liver carcinoma (dated by TCRdb to about 2017). Without any cell sorting, total RNA and DNA were co-extracted from about 20-30 mg of bulk tissue using the AllPrep DNA/RNA mini kit. Sequencing used an Illumina HiSeq 2500. TCRbeta-specific cDNA was reverse-transcribed from roughly 500 ng total RNA using a constant-region primer and ProtoScript II reverse transcriptase. Construction of the TCRbeta libraries relied on three nested rounds of multiplex PCR, following a slightly modified ARM-PCR procedure. Each of the first two PCR rounds ran for around 10 cycles using multiplex TRBV1-TRBV30 forward primers together with a Cbeta reverse primer. TCRdb reworked the public reads: Q25 trimming with fastp, MiXCR clone assembly, productive beta chains retained. CDR3 protein sequences are deduplicated, and each keeps its most common genes and DNA. The sample table shows just under 45,000 distinct CDR3 sequences, and around 72% are seen once. The top ten constitute about 20% of the sample.

The sample taken for sequencing was liver tumor tissue from sampling region 2. The cell subset or site label, as the study defines it: tumor region T2, inferior pole. The origin of the receptors is a man between 35 and 55 years old with primary liver carcinoma and hepatitis B virus infection.

To note about this clonotype: One end of the junction varies from germline; a read error may be responsible. V and J are TRBV11-1 and TRBJ2-1; either TRBD1 or TRBD2 may fit D (5 bases each). The CDR3 is made up of 15 amino acids. Germline V gene data show CDR1 as SGHAT and CDR2 as FQDESV (reference sequence). CDR3 DNA sequence: TGTGCCAGGAGCTTCCCGGGACCGCTGGACAATGAGCAGCTCTTC. It specifies CARSFPGPLDNEQLF.

Details on this clonotype: This may be a read error, as it is one base from a much larger clone. The genes are TRBV7-6 and TRBJ2-7; D might be TRBD2 (6 bases). Germline lookup yields CDR1 SGHVS and CDR2 FNYEAQ. The CDR3 is 14 residues long. The CDR3 loop reads CASRPEHGSNDQYF. DNA of the CDR3: TGTGCCAGCAGGCCCGAGCACGGGAGCAACGATCAGTACTTC. Full variable domain (outside the CDR3, taken from reference TRBV7-6 and TRBJ2-7): GAGVSQSPRYKVTKRGQDVALRCDPISGHVSLYWYRQALGQGPEFLTYFNYEAQQDKSGLPNDRFSAERPEGSISTLTIQRTEQRDSAMYRCASRPEHGSNDQYFGPGTRLTVT.

This clonotype was found a few times. This clone may be a read error of a much larger clone one base away. This chain connects TRBV5-1 to TRBJ2-3; possible D gene TRBD2, 6 bases. Trimming left V 0 bases short and J 5 bases short, with 16 bases between. The germline V gene has CDR1 SGHRS and CDR2 YFSETQ. The CDR3 covers 16 residues. This chain's CDR3 is CASSLAPSASGDTQYF. CDR3 nucleotides: TGCGCCAGCAGCTTGGCACCTAGCGCGAGTGGAGATACGCAGTATTTT. Full variable domain (rest looked up from reference TRBV5-1 and TRBJ2-3): KAGVTQTPRYLIKTRGQQVTLSCSPISGHRSVSWYQQTPGQGLQFLFEYFSETQRNKGNFPGRFSGRQFSNSRSEMNVSTLELGDSALYLCASSLAPSASGDTQYFGPGTRLTVL.

Worth noting for this clonotype: Germline and junction disagree at one end, which may indicate a read error. This chain links TRBV18 with TRBJ2-3; D call uncertain. This CDR3 comprises 13 residues. CDR1 is KGHSH and CDR2 is LQKENI in the germline V gene. CDR3 sequence reads: CVSSPGNTDTQYF. The CDR3 DNA is TGTGTCAGCTCACCAGGCAACACAGATACGCAGTATTTT.

This clonotype showed up just a few times. V is TRBV11-2 and J is TRBJ2-5; the D is unclear. Germline V gene lookup returns CDR1 SGHAT and CDR2 FQNNGV. Trimming removed 2 bases from V and 5 bases from J, with 15 bases in between. This CDR3 region has 15 residues. DNA for the CDR3: TGTGCCAGCAGCTTAATCCCCCATGATGGGGAGACCCAGTACTTC. This translates into CASSLIPHDGETQYF.

At least ten counts were recorded for this clonotype. The chain uses TRBV7-9 and TRBJ2-3; D might be TRBD2 (5 bases). Germline-derived CDR1 and CDR2 are SEHNR and FQNEAQ (reference sequence). V was cut by 2 bases and J by 6 bases, with 15 bases left in between. The CDR3 spans 15 residues. In DNA form, the CDR3 reads TGTGCCAGCAGCTTACTAGCCGGGTCTGGGGATACGCAGTATTTT. Amino acids: CASSLLAGSGDTQYF.

The chain has TRBV11-2 and TRBJ2-6; maybe TRBD2 (6 bases). V lost 7 bases, J lost 0 bases, and 28 bases lay in between. The CDR3 length is 21 residues. Germline lookup yields CDR1 SGHAT and CDR2 FQNNGV. Here the CDR3 reads CASNMGGDSRISLSGANVLTF. Written as DNA, the CDR3 is TGTGCCAGCAACATGGGGGGAGACAGTCGCATTTCCCTCTCTGGGGCCAACGTCCTGACTTTC.

About this clonotype itself: Here the CDR3 omits its conserved ending phenylalanine or tryptophan, so a read error is the likely source. The V gene is TRBV6-5, the J gene TRBJ2-7; 8 nucleotides match TRBD1. CDR1 MNHEY and CDR2 SVGAGI come from the germline V gene. The CDR3 is 14 amino acids. CDR3: CASSAAGGEYDQYY. The CDR3 region has the DNA TGTGCCAGCAGCGCGGCAGGGGGCGAGTACGATCAGTACTAC.

A remark on this clonotype: A read error may account for a junction end that differs from germline. The gene calls are TRBV30 and TRBJ2-6; the D gene is possibly TRBD1 (5 bases). Germline V lookup: CDR1 GTSNPN, CDR2 SVGIG (reference sequence). The CDR3 has 16 residues. Here the CDR3 DNA reads TGTGCCTGGAGGCGGAAGGGTAGCTCTGGGGCCAACGCCCTGACTTTC. As protein: CAWRRKGSSGANALTF.

A few counts support this clonotype. This chain links TRBV7-3 with TRBJ2-2; TRBD1 agrees at 7 bases. J was trimmed by 1 base and V by 1 base; bases with no gene match: 12. Germline V gene data show CDR1 as SGHTA and CDR2 as FQGTGA. The CDR3 is 19 residues long. CDR3 bases: TGTGCCAGCAGCTTAAAAGGCCCCCCGGCAGGGGGGAACACCGGGGAGCTGTTTTTT. This sequence encodes CASSLKGPPAGGNTGELFF.

V is TRBV12-3 or TRBV12-4 and J is TRBJ2-1; D unresolved. The ends were cut back, 7 bases at V and 6 bases at J, with 10 bases in the middle. This CDR3 comprises 12 residues. CDR3 in amino acids: CASTLKVNEQFF. The CDR3 DNA reads TGTGCCAGCACCCTAAAGGTCAATGAGCAGTTCTTC.

CDR3 coding DNA: TGTGCCAGCAGTCTTTGGACTGGTACCGCGGAGACCCAGTACTTC. It specifies CASSLWTGTAETQYF. The chain couples TRBV11-2 to TRBJ2-5; the D gene is possibly TRBD2 (5 bases). The CDR3 loop spans 15 amino acids. Deletions cut 6 bases from V and 5 bases from J, with 19 bases between. Germline values: CDR1 SGHAT, CDR2 FQNNGV. The full variable domain, rest sourced from reference TRBV11-2 and TRBJ2-5, is EAGVAQSPRYKIIEKRQSVAFWCNPISGHATLYWYQQILGQGPKLLIQFQNNGVVDDSQLPKDRFSAERLKGVDSTLKIQPAKLEDSAVYLCASSLWTGTAETQYFGPGTRLLVL.

This chain uses TRBV20-1 with TRBJ2-7, with D perhaps matching TRBD2 (6 bases). The CDR3 has 17 amino acids. V was shortened by 7 bases and J by 0 bases, with 25 bases between the two germline ends. Germline CDR1 DFQATT, CDR2 SNEGSKA (reference sequence). The CDR3 sequence: CSVMALLSSGPSYEQYF. In DNA form, the CDR3 reads TGCAGTGTTATGGCCCTCCTTTCAAGCGGGCCCTCCTACGAGCAGTACTTC.

This chain joins TRBV4-3 and TRBJ2-1; D is possibly TRBD2 (6 bases). There are 16 residues in the CDR3. V shed 4 bases and J shed 7 bases, with 20 bases lying between them. CDR1 LGHNA and CDR2 YSLEER come from the germline V gene. The CDR3, as DNA: TGCGCCAGCAGCCGTTCAGGCTGGAGGGCCAATAATGAGCAGTTCTTC. Translated, it gives CASSRSGWRANNEQFF.

Note on this clonotype: The conserved phenylalanine or tryptophan normally closing the CDR3 is absent here, so this likely arose from a read error. The V and J genes are TRBV29-1 and TRBJ2-2; D may correspond to TRBD1 or TRBD2 (5 bases each). The CDR3 spans 14 residues. The germline V gene has CDR1 SQVTM and CDR2 ANQGSEA. Between the trimmed V and J ends, which lost 6 bases and 8 bases, there was a span of 19 bases. The DNA for the CDR3 is TGCAGCGTCCTCGATCCGGGACCCACAGGGGAGCTGTTTTCT. Amino acid sequence: CSVLDPGPTGELFS.